In its sample, the clone carrying this T cell receptor beta chain was seen once. One junction end disagrees with the germline gene, perhaps due to a read error. This CDR3 spans 13 amino acids. CDR1 SGHTS and CDR2 YDEGEE come from the germline V gene. This entry is derived from a study of OX40 agonist ivuxolimab in advanced cancers. The method was immunoSEQ multiplex PCR; TCRdb's version includes in-frame clones alone and lacks a portion of them. The sample lists approximately 29,000 clones; approximately 88% were seen once. The sample was CD4+ or CD8+ T cells sorted from blood, taken in a trial of the OX40 agonist ivuxolimab. J is TRBJ2-1 and V is TRBV5-8; D unresolved. The sequence derives from an adult with an advanced solid tumor such as melanoma, head and neck, liver or kidney cancer. The DNA for the CDR3 is TGTGCCAGCGGCTTGAGTTTTTACAATGAGCAGTTCTTC. Its translation: CASGLSFYNEQFF.